This T cell receptor beta chain was captured in a study of CD8+CD57+ T cells in acquired aplastic anemia. TCR beta VDJ and CDR3 profiling used genomic DNA as template. In TCRdb, the reads were re-called with MiXCR into one record per CDR3 protein. Counted here are around 180,000 distinct CDR3 sequences, 48% occurring once; the ten biggest clones make up under 15%. With 5 bases removed from V and 6 bases from J, the gap between germline ends came to 17 bases. The CDR3 is 15 amino acids. CDR1 LNHNV and CDR2 YYDKDF come from the germline V gene (reference sequence). The patients chosen for sequencing had shown expansion of CD8+CD57+ cells (detected by flow cytometry).

The chain has TRBV15 and TRBJ1-5; perhaps TRBD1 as D (6 bases). This clonotype was obtained from a human donor with aplastic anemia. The sequenced sample consisted of sorted CD4+, CD8+, or CD8+CD57+ T cells (not recorded which) from PBMCs. CDR3 loop: CATSPLLRGGQPQHF. The CDR3 coding sequence is TGTGCCACCAGCCCACTCCTAAGGGGGGGTCAGCCCCAGCATTTT.